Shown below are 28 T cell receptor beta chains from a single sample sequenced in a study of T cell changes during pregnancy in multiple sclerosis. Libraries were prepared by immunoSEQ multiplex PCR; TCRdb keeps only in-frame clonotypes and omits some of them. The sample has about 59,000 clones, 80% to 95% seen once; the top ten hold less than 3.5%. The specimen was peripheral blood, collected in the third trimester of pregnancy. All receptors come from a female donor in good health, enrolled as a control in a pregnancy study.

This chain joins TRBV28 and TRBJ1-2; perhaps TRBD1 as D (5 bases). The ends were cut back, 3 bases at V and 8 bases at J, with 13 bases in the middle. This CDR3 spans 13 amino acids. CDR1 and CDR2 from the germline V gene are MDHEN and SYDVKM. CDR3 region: CASSFSGLGGYTF. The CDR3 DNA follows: TGTGCCAGCAGTTTCTCAGGGCTAGGCGGCTACACCTTC.

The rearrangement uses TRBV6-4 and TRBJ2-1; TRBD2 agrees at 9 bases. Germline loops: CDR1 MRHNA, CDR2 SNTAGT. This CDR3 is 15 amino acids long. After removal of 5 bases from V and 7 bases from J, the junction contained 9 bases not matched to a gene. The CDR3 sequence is CASSPGGGGSNEQFF. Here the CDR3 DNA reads TGTGCCAGCAGTCCGGGCGGGGGGGGATCTAATGAGCAGTTCTTC.

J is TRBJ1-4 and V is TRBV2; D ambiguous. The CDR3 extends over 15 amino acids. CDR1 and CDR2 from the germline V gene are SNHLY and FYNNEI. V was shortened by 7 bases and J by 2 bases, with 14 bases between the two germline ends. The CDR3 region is CASIRLLGTNEKLFF. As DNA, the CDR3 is TGTGCCAGCATCAGACTCCTTGGGACTAATGAAAAACTGTTTTTT.

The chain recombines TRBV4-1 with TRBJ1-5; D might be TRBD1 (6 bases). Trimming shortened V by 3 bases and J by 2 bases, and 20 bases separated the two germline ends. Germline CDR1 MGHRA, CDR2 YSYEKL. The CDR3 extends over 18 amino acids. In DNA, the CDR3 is TGCGCCAGCAGCCAGTTTTATAGGACAGCCACGGGCAATCAGCCCCAGCATTTT. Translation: CASSQFYRTATGNQPQHF.

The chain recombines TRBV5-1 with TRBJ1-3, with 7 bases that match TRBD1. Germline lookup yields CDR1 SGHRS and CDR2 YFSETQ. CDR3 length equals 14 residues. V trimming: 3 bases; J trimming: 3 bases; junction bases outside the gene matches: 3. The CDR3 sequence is CASSYGDSGNTIYF. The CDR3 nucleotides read TGCGCCAGCAGCTATGGGGACAGTGGAAACACCATATATTTT.

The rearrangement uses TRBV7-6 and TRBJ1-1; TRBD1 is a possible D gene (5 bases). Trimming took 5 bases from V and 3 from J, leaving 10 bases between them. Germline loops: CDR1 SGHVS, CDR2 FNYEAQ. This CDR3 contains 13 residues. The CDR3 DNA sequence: TGTGCCAGCAGCCTTCGGGGGGACACTGAAGCTTTCTTT. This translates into CASSLRGDTEAFF.

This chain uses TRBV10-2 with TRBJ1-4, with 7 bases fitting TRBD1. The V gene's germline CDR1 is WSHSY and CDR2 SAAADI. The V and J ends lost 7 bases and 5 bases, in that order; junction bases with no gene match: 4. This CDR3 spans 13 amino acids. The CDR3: CASKGGGNEKLFF. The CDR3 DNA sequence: TGCGCCAGCAAAGGGGGCGGGAATGAAAAACTGTTTTTT.

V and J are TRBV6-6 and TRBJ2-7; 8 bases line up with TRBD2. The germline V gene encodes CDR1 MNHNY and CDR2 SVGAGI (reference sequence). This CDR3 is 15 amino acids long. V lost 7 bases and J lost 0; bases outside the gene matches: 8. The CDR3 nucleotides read TGTGCCAGCACCCCTGTTGCGGGAGGCTCCTACGAGCAGTACTTC. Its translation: CASTPVAGGSYEQYF.

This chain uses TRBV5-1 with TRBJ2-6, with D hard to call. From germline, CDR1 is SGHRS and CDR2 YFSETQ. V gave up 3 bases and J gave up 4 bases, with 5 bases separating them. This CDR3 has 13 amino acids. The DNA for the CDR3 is TGCGCCAGCAGCTCCCCGGGGGCCAACGTCCTGACTTTC. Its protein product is CASSSPGANVLTF.

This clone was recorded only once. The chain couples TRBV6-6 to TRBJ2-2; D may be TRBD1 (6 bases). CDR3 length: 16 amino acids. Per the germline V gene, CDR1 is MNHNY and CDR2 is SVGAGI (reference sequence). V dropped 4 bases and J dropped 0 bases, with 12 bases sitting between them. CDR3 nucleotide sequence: TGTGCCAGCAGTTCCACCGGGACATCGAACACCGGGGAGCTGTTTTTT. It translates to CASSSTGTSNTGELFF.

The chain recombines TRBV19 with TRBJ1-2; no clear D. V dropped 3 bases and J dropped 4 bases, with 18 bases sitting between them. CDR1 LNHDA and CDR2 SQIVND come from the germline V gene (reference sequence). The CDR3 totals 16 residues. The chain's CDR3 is CASSMDHRVWSYGYTF. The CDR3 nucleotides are TGTGCCAGTAGTATGGATCACCGGGTGTGGAGCTATGGCTACACCTTC.

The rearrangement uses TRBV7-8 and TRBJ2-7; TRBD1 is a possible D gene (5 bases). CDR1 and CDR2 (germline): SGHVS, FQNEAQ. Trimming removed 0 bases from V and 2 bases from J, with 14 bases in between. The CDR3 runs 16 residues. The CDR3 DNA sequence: TGTGCCAGCAGCTTAGCACTTTCGGACACCACCTACGAGCAGTACTTC. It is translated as CASSLALSDTTYEQYF.

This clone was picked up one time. The CDR3 region has the DNA TGTGCCAGCAGCTTGGACCGGGTGAACACTGAAGCTTTCTTT. It specifies CASSLDRVNTEAFF. The chain has TRBV5-8 and TRBJ1-1; D remains ambiguous. CDR1 and CDR2 from the germline V gene are SGHTS and YDEGEE. Deletions cut 0 bases from V and 0 bases from J, with 6 bases between. The CDR3 spans 14 residues.

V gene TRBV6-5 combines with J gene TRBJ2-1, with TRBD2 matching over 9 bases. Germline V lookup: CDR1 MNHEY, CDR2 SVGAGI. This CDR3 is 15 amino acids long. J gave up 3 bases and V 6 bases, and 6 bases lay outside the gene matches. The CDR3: CASRPRTSDYNEQFF. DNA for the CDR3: TGTGCCAGCAGACCTAGGACTAGCGACTACAATGAGCAGTTCTTC.

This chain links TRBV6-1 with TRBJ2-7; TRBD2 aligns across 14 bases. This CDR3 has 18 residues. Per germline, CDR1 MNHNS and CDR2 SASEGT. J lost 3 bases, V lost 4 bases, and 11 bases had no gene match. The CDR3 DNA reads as TGTGCCAGCAGTGGGCCGGGACTAGCGGGAGAGAAACTCTACGAGCAGTACTTC. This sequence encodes CASSGPGLAGEKLYEQYF.

The CDR3 nucleotides read TGTGCCAGCTTAGGGGGAGGGGCAGATACGCAGTATTTT. Protein product: CASLGGGADTQYF. J is TRBJ2-3 and V is TRBV6-5, with TRBD2 as a possible D gene (7 bases). The ends were cut back, 8 bases at V and 4 bases at J, with 13 bases in the middle. The germline gives CDR1 MNHEY, CDR2 SVGAGI. The length of the CDR3 is 13 residues.

Written as DNA, the CDR3 is TGTGCCAGCAGCTATTCTAGCGGGAGGGGTTACAATGAGCAGTTCTTC. Its translation: CASSYSSGRGYNEQFF. The chain links TRBV7-2 to TRBJ2-1; 12 bases are shared with TRBD2. Per the germline V gene, CDR1 is SGHTA and CDR2 is FQGNSA. This CDR3 is 16 amino acids long. V lost 4 bases, J lost 4 bases, and 5 bases stayed unmatched.

CDR3 bases: TGTGCCAGCAGCGTAGGACAGGGGGCGAATGAAGCTTTCTTT. Its protein is CASSVGQGANEAFF. The V call is TRBV9, the J call TRBJ1-1; 10 nucleotides line up with TRBD1. The CDR3 runs to 14 residues. Germline CDR1 is SGDLS and CDR2 is YYNGEE. V was pared by 0 bases and J by 7 bases, with 3 bases of the junction left unmatched.

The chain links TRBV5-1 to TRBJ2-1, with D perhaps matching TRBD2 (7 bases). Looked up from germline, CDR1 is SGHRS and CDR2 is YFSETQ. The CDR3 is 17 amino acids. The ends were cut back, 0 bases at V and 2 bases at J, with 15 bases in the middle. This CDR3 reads CASSLELGGGPYNEQFF. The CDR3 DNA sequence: TGCGCCAGCAGCTTGGAACTTGGCGGGGGCCCCTACAATGAGCAGTTCTTC.

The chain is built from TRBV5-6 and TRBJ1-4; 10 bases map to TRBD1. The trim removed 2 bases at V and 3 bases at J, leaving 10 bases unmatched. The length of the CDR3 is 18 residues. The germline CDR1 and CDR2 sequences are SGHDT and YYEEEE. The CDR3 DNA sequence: TGTGCCAGCAGCTTCCAAGTTCGGACAGGGGGGCCTAATGAAAAACTGTTTTTT. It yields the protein CASSFQVRTGGPNEKLFF.

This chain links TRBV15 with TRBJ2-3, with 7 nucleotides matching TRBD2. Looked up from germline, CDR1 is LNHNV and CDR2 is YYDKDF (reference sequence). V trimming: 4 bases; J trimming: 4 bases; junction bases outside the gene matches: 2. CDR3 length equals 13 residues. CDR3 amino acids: CATSTGGADTQYF. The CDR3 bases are TGTGCCACCAGCACGGGGGGAGCAGATACGCAGTATTTT.

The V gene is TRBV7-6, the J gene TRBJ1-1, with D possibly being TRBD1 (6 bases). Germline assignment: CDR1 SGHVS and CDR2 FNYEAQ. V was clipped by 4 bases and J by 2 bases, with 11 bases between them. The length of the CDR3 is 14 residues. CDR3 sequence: CASSSSQGNTEAFF. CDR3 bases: TGTGCCAGCAGCTCCTCACAGGGTAACACTGAAGCTTTCTTT.

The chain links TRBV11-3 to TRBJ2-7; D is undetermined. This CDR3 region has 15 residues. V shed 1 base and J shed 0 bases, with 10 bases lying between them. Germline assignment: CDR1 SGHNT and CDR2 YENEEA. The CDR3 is CASSLGVTVSYEQYF. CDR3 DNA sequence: TGTGCCAGCAGCTTAGGGGTGACTGTCTCCTACGAGCAGTACTTC.

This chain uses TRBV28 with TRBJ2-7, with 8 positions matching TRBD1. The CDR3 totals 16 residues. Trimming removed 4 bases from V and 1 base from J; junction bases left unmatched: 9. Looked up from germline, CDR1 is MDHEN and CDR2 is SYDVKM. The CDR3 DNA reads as TGTGCCAGCAGTTATTGGTCCGGGACAGGATCCTACGAGCAGTACTTC. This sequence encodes CASSYWSGTGSYEQYF.

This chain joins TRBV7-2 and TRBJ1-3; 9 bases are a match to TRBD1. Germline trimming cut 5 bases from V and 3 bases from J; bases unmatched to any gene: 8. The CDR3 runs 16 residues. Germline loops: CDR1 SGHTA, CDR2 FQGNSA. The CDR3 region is CASSGGQGWFGNTIYF. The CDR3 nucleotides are TGTGCCAGCAGCGGAGGACAGGGGTGGTTTGGAAACACCATATATTTT. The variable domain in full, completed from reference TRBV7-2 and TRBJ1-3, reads GAGVSQSPSNKVTEKGKDVELRCDPISGHTALYWYRQSLGQGLEFLIYFQGNSAPDKSGLPSDRFSAERTGGSVSTLTIQRTQQEDSAVYLCASSGGQGWFGNTIYFGEGSWLTVV.

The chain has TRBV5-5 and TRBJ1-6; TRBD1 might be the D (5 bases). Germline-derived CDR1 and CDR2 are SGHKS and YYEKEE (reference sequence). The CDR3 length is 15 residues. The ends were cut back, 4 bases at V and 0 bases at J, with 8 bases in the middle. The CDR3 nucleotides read TGTGCCAGCAGCCCCAGGGACTCCTATAATTCACCCCTCCACTTT. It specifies CASSPRDSYNSPLHF.

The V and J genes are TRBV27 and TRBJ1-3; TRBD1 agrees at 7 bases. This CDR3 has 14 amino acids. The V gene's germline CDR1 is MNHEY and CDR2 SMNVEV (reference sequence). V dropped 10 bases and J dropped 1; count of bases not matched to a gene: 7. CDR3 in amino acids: CATRQGESGNTIYF. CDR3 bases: TGTGCCACCCGACAGGGCGAATCTGGAAACACCATATATTTT.

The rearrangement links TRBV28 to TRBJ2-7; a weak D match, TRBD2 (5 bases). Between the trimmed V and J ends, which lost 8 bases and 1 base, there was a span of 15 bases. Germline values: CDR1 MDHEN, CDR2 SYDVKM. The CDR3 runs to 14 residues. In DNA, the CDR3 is TGTGCCAGCTATGCACGGGCGGGTTCCTACGAGCAGTACTTC. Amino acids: CASYARAGSYEQYF.